This T cell receptor (beta chain) is drawn from a study of T-cell reconstitution after alpha-beta-depleted transplantation in children. Study-level points and caveats: Most T-cell counts and diversity one year after the transplant came from T cells that were newly produced.

Unique molecular identifiers were incorporated during preparation of the TCRbeta library. MiXCR was run by TCRdb on the PCR reads, yielding one entry per CDR3 protein. The sample has 500,000 to 600,000 distinct CDR3 sequences, 25% to 30% seen once. This clonotype came up a few times. The antigen is not known. V trimming: 6 bases; J trimming: 6 bases; junction bases outside the gene matches: 6. CDR3 length equals 15 residues. Germline V gives CDR1 SQVTM, CDR2 ANQGSEA. The chain joins TRBV29-1 to TRBJ2-2; 14 nucleotides match TRBD2. The receptor's source is a boy younger than two with Wiskott-Aldrich syndrome, due to receive a stem cell transplant. This material consisted of PBMCs, taken before TCRalphabeta/CD19-depleted stem cell transplant. The CDR3 loop reads CSVAGTSGSPGELFF. For the CDR3, the DNA is TGCAGCGTAGCCGGGACTAGCGGGAGTCCCGGGGAGCTGTTTTTT.